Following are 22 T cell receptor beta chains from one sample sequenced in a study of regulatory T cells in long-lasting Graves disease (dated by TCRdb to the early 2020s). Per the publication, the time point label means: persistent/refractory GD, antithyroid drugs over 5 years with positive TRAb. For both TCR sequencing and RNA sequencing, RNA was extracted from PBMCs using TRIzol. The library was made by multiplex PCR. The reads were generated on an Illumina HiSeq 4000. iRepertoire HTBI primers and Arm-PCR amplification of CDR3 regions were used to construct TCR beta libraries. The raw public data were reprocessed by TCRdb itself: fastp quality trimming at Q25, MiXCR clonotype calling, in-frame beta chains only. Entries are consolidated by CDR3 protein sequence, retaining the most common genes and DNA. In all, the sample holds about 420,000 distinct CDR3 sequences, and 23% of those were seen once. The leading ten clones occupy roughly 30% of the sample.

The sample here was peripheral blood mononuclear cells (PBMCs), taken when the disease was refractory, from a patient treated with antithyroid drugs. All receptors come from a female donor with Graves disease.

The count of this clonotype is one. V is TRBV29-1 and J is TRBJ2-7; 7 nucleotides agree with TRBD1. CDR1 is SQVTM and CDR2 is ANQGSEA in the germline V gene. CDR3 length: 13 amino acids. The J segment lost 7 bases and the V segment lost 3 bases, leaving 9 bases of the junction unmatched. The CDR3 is CSVDRQGSGEQYF. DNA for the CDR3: TGCAGCGTTGACAGACAGGGAAGCGGAGAGCAGTACTTC.

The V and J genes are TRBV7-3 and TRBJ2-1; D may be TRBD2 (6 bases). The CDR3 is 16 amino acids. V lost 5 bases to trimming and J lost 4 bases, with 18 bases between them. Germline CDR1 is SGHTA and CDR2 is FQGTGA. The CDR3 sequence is CASSQTGTPGYNEQFF. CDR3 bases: TGTGCCAGCAGCCAAACCGGGACTCCTGGATACAATGAGCAGTTCTTC.

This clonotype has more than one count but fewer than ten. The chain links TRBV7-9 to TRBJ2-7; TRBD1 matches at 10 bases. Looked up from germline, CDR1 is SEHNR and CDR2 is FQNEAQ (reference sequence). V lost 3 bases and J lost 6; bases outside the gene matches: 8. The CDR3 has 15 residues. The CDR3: CASSLDAGTGAEQYF. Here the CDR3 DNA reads TGTGCCAGCAGCTTGGATGCCGGGACAGGGGCCGAGCAGTACTTC.

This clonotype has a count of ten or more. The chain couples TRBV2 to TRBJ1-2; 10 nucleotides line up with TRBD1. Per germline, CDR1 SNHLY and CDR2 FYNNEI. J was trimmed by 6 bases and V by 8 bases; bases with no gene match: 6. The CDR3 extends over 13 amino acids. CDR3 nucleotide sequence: TGTGCCAGCTCCCGGGACAGGGGCAATGGCTACACCTTC. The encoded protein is CASSRDRGNGYTF.

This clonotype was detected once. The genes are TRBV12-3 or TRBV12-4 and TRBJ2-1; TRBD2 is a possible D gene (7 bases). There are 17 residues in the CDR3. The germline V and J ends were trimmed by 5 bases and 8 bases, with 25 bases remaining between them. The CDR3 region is CASSLLLGGRAFHEQFF. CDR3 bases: TGTGCCAGCAGTCTCTTATTAGGGGGGAGGGCCTTCCATGAGCAGTTCTTC.

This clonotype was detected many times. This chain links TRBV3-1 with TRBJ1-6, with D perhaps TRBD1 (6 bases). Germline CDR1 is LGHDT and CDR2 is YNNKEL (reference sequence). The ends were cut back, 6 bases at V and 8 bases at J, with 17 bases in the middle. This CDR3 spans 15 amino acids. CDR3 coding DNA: TGTGCCAGCAGACGGCAGGACAGTTGGGATTCACCCCTCCACTTT. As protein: CASRRQDSWDSPLHF.

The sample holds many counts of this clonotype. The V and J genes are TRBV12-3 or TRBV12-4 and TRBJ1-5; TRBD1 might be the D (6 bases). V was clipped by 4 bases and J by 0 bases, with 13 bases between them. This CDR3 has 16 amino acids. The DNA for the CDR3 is TGTGCCAGCAGTTATACAGGGACCTATAGCAATCAGCCCCAGCATTTT. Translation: CASSYTGTYSNQPQHF.

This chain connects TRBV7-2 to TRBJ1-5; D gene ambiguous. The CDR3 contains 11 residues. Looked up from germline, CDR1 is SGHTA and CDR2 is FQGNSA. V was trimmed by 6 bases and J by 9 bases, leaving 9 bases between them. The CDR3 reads CASSSFGPQHF. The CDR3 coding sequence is TGTGCCAGCAGTTCCTTTGGGCCCCAGCATTTT.

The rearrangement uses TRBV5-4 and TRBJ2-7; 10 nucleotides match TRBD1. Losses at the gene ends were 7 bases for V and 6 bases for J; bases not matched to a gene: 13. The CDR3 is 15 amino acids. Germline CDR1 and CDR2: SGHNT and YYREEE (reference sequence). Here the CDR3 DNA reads TGTGCCAGCTCGCTACAGGTGACAGGGGGCGGCGAGCAGTACTTC. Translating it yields CASSLQVTGGGEQYF.

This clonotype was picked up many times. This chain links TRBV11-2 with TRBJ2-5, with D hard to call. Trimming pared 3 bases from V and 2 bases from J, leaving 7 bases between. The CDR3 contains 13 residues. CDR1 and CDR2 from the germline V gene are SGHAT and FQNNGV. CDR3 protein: CASSFLVQETQYF. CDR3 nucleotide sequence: TGTGCCAGCAGCTTTCTGGTACAAGAGACCCAGTACTTC.

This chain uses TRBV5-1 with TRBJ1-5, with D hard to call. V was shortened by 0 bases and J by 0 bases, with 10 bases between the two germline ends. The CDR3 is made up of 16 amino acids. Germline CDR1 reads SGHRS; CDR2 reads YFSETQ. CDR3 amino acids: CASSLAGSYSNQPQHF. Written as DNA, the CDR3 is TGCGCCAGCAGCTTGGCCGGATCTTATAGCAATCAGCCCCAGCATTTT.

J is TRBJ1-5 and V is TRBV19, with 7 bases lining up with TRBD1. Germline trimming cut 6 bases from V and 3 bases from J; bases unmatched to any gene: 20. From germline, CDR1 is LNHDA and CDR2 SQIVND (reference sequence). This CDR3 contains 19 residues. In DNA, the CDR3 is TGTGCCAGTAGCCCTGGGCCCTTTAGACAGGGAGGTGTCAATCAGCCCCAGCATTTT. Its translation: CASSPGPFRQGGVNQPQHF. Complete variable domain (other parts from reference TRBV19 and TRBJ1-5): DGGITQSPKYLFRKEGQNVTLSCEQNLNHDAMYWYRQDPGQGLRLIYYSQIVNDFQKGDIAEGYSVSREKKESFPLTVTSAQKNPTAFYLCASSPGPFRQGGVNQPQHFGDGTRLSIL.

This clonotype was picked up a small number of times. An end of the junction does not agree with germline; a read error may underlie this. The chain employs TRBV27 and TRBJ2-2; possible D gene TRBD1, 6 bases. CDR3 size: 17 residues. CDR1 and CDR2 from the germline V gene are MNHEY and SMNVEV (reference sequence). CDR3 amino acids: CASSSPRTVRNTWELFF. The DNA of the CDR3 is TGTGCCAGCAGTTCCCCACGGACAGTCCGTAACACCTGGGAGCTGTTTTTT.

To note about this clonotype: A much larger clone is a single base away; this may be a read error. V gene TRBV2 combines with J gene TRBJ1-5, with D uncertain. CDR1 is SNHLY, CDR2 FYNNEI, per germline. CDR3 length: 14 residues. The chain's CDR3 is CASGEEHSNQPQHF. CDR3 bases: TGTGCCAGCGGTGAAGAGCACAGCAATCAGCCCCAGCATTTT.

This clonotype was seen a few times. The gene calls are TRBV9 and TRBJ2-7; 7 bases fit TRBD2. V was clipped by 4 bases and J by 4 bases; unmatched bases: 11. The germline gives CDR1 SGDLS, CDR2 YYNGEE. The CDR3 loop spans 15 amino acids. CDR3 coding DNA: TGTGCCAGCAGCAAAGCGTCGGGGGGAGTTTACGAGCAGTACTTC. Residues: CASSKASGGVYEQYF.

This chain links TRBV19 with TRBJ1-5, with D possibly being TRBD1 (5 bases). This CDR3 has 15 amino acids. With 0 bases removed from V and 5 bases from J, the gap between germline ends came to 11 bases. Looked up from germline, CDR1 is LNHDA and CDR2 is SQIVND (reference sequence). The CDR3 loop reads CASSIDQGRYQPQHF. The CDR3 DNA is TGTGCCAGTAGTATAGATCAGGGACGATATCAGCCCCAGCATTTT.

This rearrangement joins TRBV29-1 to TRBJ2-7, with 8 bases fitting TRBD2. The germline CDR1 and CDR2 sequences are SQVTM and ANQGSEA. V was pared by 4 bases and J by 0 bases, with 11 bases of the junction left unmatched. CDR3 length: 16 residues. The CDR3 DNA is TGCAGCGTTGTAGGGGTAGCGGGAAGTACCTCCTACGAGCAGTACTTC. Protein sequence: CSVVGVAGSTSYEQYF.

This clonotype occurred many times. This CDR3 is CASSLLAGRYEQYF. CDR3 DNA sequence: TGTGCCAGCAGTTTACTGGCGGGAAGGTACGAGCAGTACTTC. The chain recombines TRBV12-3 or TRBV12-4 with TRBJ2-7; D is perhaps TRBD2 (6 bases). The CDR3 is 14 amino acids. The V end was cut by 2 bases, the J end by 4 bases, with 12 bases between.

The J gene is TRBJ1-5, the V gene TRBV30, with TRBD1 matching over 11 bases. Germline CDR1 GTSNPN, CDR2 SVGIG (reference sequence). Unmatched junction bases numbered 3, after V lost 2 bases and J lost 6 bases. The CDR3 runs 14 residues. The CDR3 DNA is TGTGCCTGGAGTAAGGGGACAGGGGGTCAGCCCCAGCATTTT. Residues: CAWSKGTGGQPQHF.

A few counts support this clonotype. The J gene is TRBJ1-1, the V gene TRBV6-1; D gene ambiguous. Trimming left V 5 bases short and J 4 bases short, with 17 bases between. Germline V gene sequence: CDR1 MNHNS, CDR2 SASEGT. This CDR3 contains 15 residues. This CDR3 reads CASSPNTPTGTEAFF. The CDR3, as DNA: TGTGCCAGCAGTCCCAATACTCCGACGGGCACTGAAGCTTTCTTT.

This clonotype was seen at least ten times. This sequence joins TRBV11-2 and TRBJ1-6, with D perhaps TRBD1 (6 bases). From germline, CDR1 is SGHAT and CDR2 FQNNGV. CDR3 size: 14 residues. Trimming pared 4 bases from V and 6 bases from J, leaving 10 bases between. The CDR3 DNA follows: TGTGCCAGCAGCTCCCAGGGGCCTAATTCACCCCTCCACTTT. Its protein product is CASSSQGPNSPLHF.

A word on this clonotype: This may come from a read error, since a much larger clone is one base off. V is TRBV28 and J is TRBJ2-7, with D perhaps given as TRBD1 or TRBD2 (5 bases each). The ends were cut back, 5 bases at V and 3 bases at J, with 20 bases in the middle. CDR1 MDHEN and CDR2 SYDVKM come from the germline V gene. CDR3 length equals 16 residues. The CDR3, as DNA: TGTGCCAGCAGTCTTAGCGCCCAGGGCATCAGCTACGAGCAGTACTTC. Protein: CASSLSAQGISYEQYF.